The 12 T cell receptor beta chains below were found in one sample sequenced in a study of beta chain features in type 1 diabetes. Every isolated RNA sample was fully reverse transcribed, so sequencing captured expressed TCRB transcripts. This table comes from immunoSEQ multiplex PCR, and its TCRdb copy is limited to in-frame clones, with some not included. Among under 350,000 clones listed, roughly 25% were seen once. Their recognized antigens are unknown. Study-wide findings and caveats: For Type 1 diabetes patients, all four CD4+ subsets carried TCRB CDR3s that were moderately but significantly shorter.

The sequenced sample consisted of naive CD4+ T cells from blood. The receptors shown here come from a young woman with type 1 diabetes.

This clone was found a few times. The rearrangement links TRBV9 to TRBJ2-3; TRBD2 matches at 8 bases. With V trimmed by 0 bases and J by 2 bases, 2 bases remained unmatched. Germline assignment: CDR1 SGDLS and CDR2 YYNGEE. The CDR3 extends over 15 amino acids. This CDR3 reads CASSVGGGITDTQYF. The CDR3 DNA follows: TGTGCCAGCAGCGTAGGCGGGGGGATCACAGATACGCAGTATTTT.

The J gene is TRBJ1-5, the V gene TRBV4-1, with a weak D call TRBD1 (5 bases). The V gene's germline CDR1 is MGHRA and CDR2 YSYEKL. This CDR3 has 14 residues. Trimming took 0 bases from V and 11 from J, leaving 14 bases between them. The CDR3 region is CASSQDRGLKTQHF. In nucleotides, the CDR3 is TGCGCCAGCAGCCAAGATAGGGGTCTCAAGACCCAGCATTTT.

This clone was seen a handful of times. The rearrangement uses TRBV28 and TRBJ2-5, with D possibly TRBD1 on 5 matching bases. V dropped 2 bases and J dropped 7 bases, with 17 bases sitting between them. The CDR3 length is 15 residues. Germline values: CDR1 MDHEN, CDR2 SYDVKM. This chain's CDR3 is CASSLMPGLRGTQYF. The CDR3 DNA sequence: TGTGCCAGCAGTTTAATGCCAGGGCTTAGGGGGACCCAGTACTTC. The full variable domain, rest sourced from reference TRBV28 and TRBJ2-5, is DVKVTQSSRYLVKRTGEKVFLECVQDMDHENMFWYRQDPGLGLRLIYFSYDVKMKEKGDIPEGYSVSREKKERFSLILESASTNQTSMYLCASSLMPGLRGTQYFGPGTRLLVL.

This clone was seen a few times. The V and J genes are TRBV5-4 and TRBJ1-1; D call uncertain. This CDR3 has 13 residues. V gave up 5 bases and J gave up 2 bases, with 10 bases separating them. CDR1 and CDR2 from the germline V gene are SGHNT and YYREEE (reference sequence). The CDR3 sequence is CASSFDINTEAFF. The CDR3 nucleotides are TGTGCCAGCAGTTTCGACATTAACACTGAAGCTTTCTTT. Looking up the rest from reference TRBV5-4 and TRBJ1-1 gives the full variable domain: ETGVTQSPTHLIKTRGQQVTLRCSSQSGHNTVSWYQQALGQGPQFIFQYYREEENGRGNFPPRFSGLQFPNYSSELNVNALELDDSALYLCASSFDINTEAFFGQGTRLTVV.

The chain has TRBV7-9 and TRBJ2-5, with 7 positions matching TRBD2. Germline V lookup: CDR1 SEHNR, CDR2 FQNEAQ (reference sequence). The J segment lost 5 bases and the V segment lost 4 bases, leaving 4 bases of the junction unmatched. The length of the CDR3 is 13 residues. The CDR3 here is CASSSTSFETQYF. The CDR3 nucleotides are TGTGCCAGCAGCTCGACTAGCTTTGAGACCCAGTACTTC.

This chain connects TRBV25-1 to TRBJ1-3; D ambiguous. From germline, CDR1 is MGHDK and CDR2 SYGVNS. This CDR3 is built from 12 residues. V was cut by 6 bases and J by 6 bases, with 9 bases left in between. The CDR3 bases are TGTGCCAGCAGGCAGGAACAAAACACCATATATTTT. Amino acids: CASRQEQNTIYF.

In its sample, this clone was seen a few times. This chain connects TRBV7-9 to TRBJ2-7, with D possibly being TRBD2 (6 bases). Trimming removed 4 bases from V and 1 base from J, with 11 bases in between. This CDR3 contains 14 residues. CDR1 and CDR2 (germline): SEHNR, FQNEAQ (reference sequence). DNA of the CDR3: TGTGCCAGCAGCTCGGGCGGGACGTCCTACGAGCAGTACTTC. It codes for CASSSGGTSYEQYF. The full variable domain, with the rest looked up from reference TRBV7-9 and TRBJ2-7, is DTGVSQNPRHKITKRGQNVTFRCDPISEHNRLYWYRQTLGQGPEFLTYFQNEAQLEKSRLLSDRFSAERPKGSFSTLEIQRTEQGDSAMYLCASSSGGTSYEQYFGPGTRLTVT.

This clone turned up a few times. The CDR3: CAWSVRGTGVDGYTF. Written as DNA, the CDR3 is TGTGCCTGGAGTGTACGTGGGACAGGGGTCGACGGCTACACCTTC. The chain employs TRBV30 and TRBJ1-2, with 10 bases aligning to TRBD1. Germline trimming cut 0 bases from V and 8 bases from J; bases unmatched to any gene: 9. Germline values: CDR1 GTSNPN, CDR2 SVGIG (reference sequence). CDR3 length: 15 residues.

The V and J genes are TRBV28 and TRBJ1-2, with a tentative D call TRBD1 (5 bases). The CDR3 has 14 residues. The ends were cut back, 6 bases at V and 0 bases at J, with 11 bases in the middle. CDR1 is MDHEN and CDR2 is SYDVKM in the germline V gene. The CDR3, as DNA: TGTGCCAGCAGCCCGGGGGGTTCTAACTATGGCTACACCTTC. This gives the protein CASSPGGSNYGYTF.

The rearrangement uses TRBV2 and TRBJ2-7; unclear D gene. CDR1 and CDR2 (germline): SNHLY, FYNNEI. Trimming shortened V by 2 bases and J by 6 bases, and 14 bases separated the two germline ends. The CDR3 extends over 14 amino acids. The CDR3 DNA follows: TGTGCCAGCAGTGAACCTCCGGGTCAAGGCGAGCAGTACTTC. It is translated as CASSEPPGQGEQYF.

The chain uses TRBV30 and TRBJ1-1; 12 nucleotides agree with TRBD1. J lost 7 bases, V lost 2 bases, and 8 bases had no gene match. This CDR3 is 15 amino acids long. Germline V gene data show CDR1 as GTSNPN and CDR2 as SVGIG (reference sequence). CDR3 sequence: CAWSWGQGAPSEAFF. The CDR3 bases are TGTGCCTGGAGTTGGGGACAGGGGGCACCCAGTGAAGCTTTCTTT. The full variable domain, with the rest looked up from reference TRBV30 and TRBJ1-1, is SQTIHQWPATLVQPVGSPLSLECTVEGTSNPNLYWYRQAAGRGLQLLFYSVGIGQISSEVPQNLSASRPQDRQFILSSKKLLLSDSGFYLCAWSWGQGAPSEAFFGQGTRLTVV.

This clone was picked up a small number of times. The chain couples TRBV7-8 to TRBJ2-7; D unclear. CDR1 and CDR2 (germline): SGHVS, FQNEAQ. V was pared by 2 bases and J by 0 bases, with 20 bases between. There are 18 residues in the CDR3. CDR3 loop: CASSLNARYLTSSYEQYF. Here the CDR3 DNA reads TGTGCCAGCAGCTTAAACGCCAGATACCTCACCAGCTCCTACGAGCAGTACTTC.